What follows are 8 T cell receptor beta chains derived from one specimen sequenced in a study of blood T cells in healthy people across ages. The authors ran a second PCR of roughly 6 to 11 cycles using a sample-barcoded 5' primer and a J-beta primer mix. In TCRdb, the 5' RACE reads were re-called with MiXCR into one record per CDR3 protein. The sample records 650,000 to 700,000 distinct CDR3 sequences, 32% being singletons. The source material was blood. The receptors were gathered from an elderly woman in good health.

J is TRBJ2-1 and V is TRBV25-1; D could derive from TRBD1 or TRBD2 (5 bases each). In germline, CDR1 is MGHDK, CDR2 SYGVNS. Trimming took 7 bases from V and 7 from J, leaving 11 bases between them. The CDR3 runs 12 residues. The DNA of the CDR3 is TGTGCCAGCACCGAGGGACGGAATGAGCAGTTCTTC. As protein: CASTEGRNEQFF.

V usage is TRBV5-6 and J usage is TRBJ2-6; TRBD1 is a possible D gene (5 bases). Per germline, CDR1 SGHDT and CDR2 YYEEEE. The CDR3 runs to 15 residues. Deletions cut 6 bases from V and 4 bases from J, with 14 bases between. CDR3 DNA: TGTGCCAGCAACGAACAGGTAACCGGGGCCAACGTCCTGACTTTC. Protein: CASNEQVTGANVLTF.

The V call is TRBV5-1, the J call TRBJ2-7; possibly TRBD2 for D (5 bases). The CDR3 extends over 14 amino acids. With 2 bases removed from V and 3 bases from J, the gap between germline ends came to 12 bases. Germline-derived CDR1 and CDR2 are SGHRS and YFSETQ. Written as DNA, the CDR3 is TGCGCCAGCAGCTTTGAGGACGGGGACTACGAGCAGTACTTC. Translating gives CASSFEDGDYEQYF.

The V and J genes are TRBV3-1 and TRBJ1-2, with D unclear. Trimming cost V 1 base and J 14 bases, with 8 bases left between them. The V gene's germline CDR1 is LGHDT and CDR2 YNNKEL (reference sequence). This CDR3 comprises 10 residues. The CDR3 sequence is CASSQGSLTF. The CDR3, as DNA: TGTGCCAGCAGCCAAGGCTCGCTAACCTTC.

The CDR3 here is CASRTRDRSYEQYF. CDR3 coding DNA: TGTGCCAGCAGAACCCGGGACCGATCCTACGAGCAGTACTTC. V usage is TRBV11-2 and J usage is TRBJ2-7; D may correspond to TRBD1 or TRBD2 (5 bases each). Trimming removed 6 bases at V and 1 base at J, with 13 bases between. CDR3 size: 14 residues. Germline CDR1 reads SGHAT; CDR2 reads FQNNGV.

The gene calls are TRBV20-1 and TRBJ2-3; D gene unclear. CDR3 size: 14 residues. CDR1 is DFQATT and CDR2 is SNEGSKA in the germline V gene (reference sequence). V shed 0 bases and J shed 0 bases, with 7 bases lying between them. This CDR3 reads CSARDPRSTDTQYF. The CDR3 DNA is TGCAGTGCTAGAGATCCTAGGAGCACAGATACGCAGTATTTT.

This clonotype was detected many times. The chain is built from TRBV7-2 and TRBJ2-7, with 8 bases lining up with TRBD2. With 5 bases clipped from V and 3 bases from J, the junction kept 9 bases outside the gene matches. CDR3 length: 15 residues. Germline V gives CDR1 SGHTA, CDR2 FQGNSA. CDR3 protein: CASSEAGTSGYEQYF. The CDR3 nucleotides read TGTGCCAGCAGCGAAGCCGGGACTAGTGGCTACGAGCAGTACTTC.

This clonotype occurred many times. This chain links TRBV20-1 with TRBJ2-4; D is tentatively TRBD1 or TRBD2 (5 bases each). Trimming took off 5 bases at V and 1 base at J, with 24 bases between the two ends. The CDR3 length is 18 residues. From germline, CDR1 is DFQATT and CDR2 SNEGSKA (reference sequence). CDR3 DNA: TGCAGTGCTCGTCCCGGGGACGGCAGCCGACTTGCCAAAAACATTCAGTACTTC. This gives the protein CSARPGDGSRLAKNIQYF.